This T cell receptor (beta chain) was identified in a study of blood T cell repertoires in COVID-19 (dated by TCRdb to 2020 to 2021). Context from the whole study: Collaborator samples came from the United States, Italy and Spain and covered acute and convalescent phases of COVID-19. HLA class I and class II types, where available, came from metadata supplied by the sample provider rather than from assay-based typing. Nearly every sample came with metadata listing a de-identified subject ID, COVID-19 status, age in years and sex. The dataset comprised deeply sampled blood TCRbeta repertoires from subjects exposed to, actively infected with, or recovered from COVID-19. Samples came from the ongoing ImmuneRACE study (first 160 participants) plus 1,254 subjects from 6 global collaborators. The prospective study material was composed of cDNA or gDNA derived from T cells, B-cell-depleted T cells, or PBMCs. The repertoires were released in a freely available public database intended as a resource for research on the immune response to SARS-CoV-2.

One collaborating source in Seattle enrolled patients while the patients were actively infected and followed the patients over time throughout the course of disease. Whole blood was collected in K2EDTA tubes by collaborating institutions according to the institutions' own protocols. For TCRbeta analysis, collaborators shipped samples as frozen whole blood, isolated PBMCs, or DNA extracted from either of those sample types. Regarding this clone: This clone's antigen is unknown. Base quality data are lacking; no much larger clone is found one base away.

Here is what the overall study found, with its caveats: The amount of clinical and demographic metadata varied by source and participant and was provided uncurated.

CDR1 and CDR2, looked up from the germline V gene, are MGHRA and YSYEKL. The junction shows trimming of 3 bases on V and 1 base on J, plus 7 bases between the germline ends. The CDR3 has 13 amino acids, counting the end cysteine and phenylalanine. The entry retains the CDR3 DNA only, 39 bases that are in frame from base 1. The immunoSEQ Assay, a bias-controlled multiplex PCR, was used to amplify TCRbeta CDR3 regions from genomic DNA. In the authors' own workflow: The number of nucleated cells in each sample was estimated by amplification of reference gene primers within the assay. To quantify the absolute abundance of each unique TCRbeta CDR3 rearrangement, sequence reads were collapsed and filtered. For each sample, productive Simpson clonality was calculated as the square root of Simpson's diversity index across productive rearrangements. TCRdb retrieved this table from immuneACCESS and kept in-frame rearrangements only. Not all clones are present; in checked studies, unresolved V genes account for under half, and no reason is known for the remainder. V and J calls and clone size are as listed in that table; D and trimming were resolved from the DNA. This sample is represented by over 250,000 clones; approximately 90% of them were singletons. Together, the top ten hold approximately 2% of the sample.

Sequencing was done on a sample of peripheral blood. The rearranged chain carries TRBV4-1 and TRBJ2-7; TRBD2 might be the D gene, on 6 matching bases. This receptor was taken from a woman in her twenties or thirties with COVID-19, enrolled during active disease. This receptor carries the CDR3 CASSQAGSYEQYF. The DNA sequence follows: TGCGCCAGCAGCCAGGCGGGGTCCTACGAGCAGTACTTC.